This TCR beta chain stems from a study of cytomegalovirus exposure and HLA in healthy donors. Findings and caveats of the study: HLA restriction was apparent for most CMV-associated TCR beta chains in a later analysis. The investigators catalogued 150 to 200 TCR beta chains as cytomegalovirus-associated. Earlier findings revealed that most TCR beta V segments proved productive either about 87% or about 30% of the time.

Details on this clone: Its target is unknown.

CDR3 length equals 12 residues. The germline CDR1 and CDR2 sequences are LNHDA and SQIVND (reference sequence). Nominally healthy donors were sampled, though unrecorded immune exposures were likely. PCR employed 60 Vbeta and 13 Jbeta primers. The repertoire was sequenced with immunoSEQ multiplex PCR; TCRdb's copy has only in-frame clones and lacks some. The sample lists 150,000 to 200,000 clones; about 80% were seen once. The source is a woman aged 40 to 50 in good health and CMV-seronegative. The sequencing input was PBMCs. The chain recombines TRBV19 with TRBJ2-5; TRBD1 might be the D (5 bases). The DNA end is a closer match to TRBJ2-7, so the J assignment may be wrong. CDR3 in amino acids: CAPLPGSYEQYF. The CDR3 DNA reads as TGTGCCCCATTACCAGGGTCCTACGAGCAGTACTTC.